A single sample gave rise to the 28 T cell receptor beta chains below, sequenced in a study of cytomegalovirus exposure and HLA in healthy donors. The PCR used 60 Vbeta and 13 Jbeta primers. Libraries were prepared by immunoSEQ multiplex PCR; TCRdb keeps only in-frame clonotypes and omits some of them. The sample shows tens of thousands of clones, 82% of them seen only once. Sequencing was carried out using PBMCs. These TCRs come from a man aged 50-59 years in good health and CMV-seronegative.

The chain recombines TRBV5-1 with TRBJ2-7, with D possibly TRBD1 on 5 matching bases. The CDR3 is made up of 14 amino acids. Germline V gene lookup returns CDR1 SGHRS and CDR2 YFSETQ. V gave up 0 bases and J gave up 3 bases, with 10 bases separating them. CDR3 sequence (DNA): TGCGCCAGCAGCTTGGAGGGCAGGGTCTACGAGCAGTACTTC. It yields the protein CASSLEGRVYEQYF.

The J gene is TRBJ2-5, the V gene TRBV5-1; 8 nucleotides match TRBD1. V shed 1 base and J 4 bases; nucleotides not matched to a gene: 9. The germline CDR1 and CDR2 sequences are SGHRS and YFSETQ. This CDR3 is 16 amino acids long. The CDR3 DNA reads TGCGCCAGCAGCTTGAATCCCCAGGGGGCTAGAGAGACCCAGTACTTC. It specifies CASSLNPQGARETQYF.

The J gene is TRBJ1-1, the V gene TRBV6-4; weak D call: TRBD1 (5 bases). Germline V CDR1 and CDR2: MRHNA, SNTAGT. The CDR3 spans 13 residues. Deletions cut 6 bases from V and 3 bases from J, with 11 bases between. CDR3 nucleotide sequence: TGTGCCAGCAGCAGGGAAGGGCACACTGAAGCTTTCTTT. Encoded protein: CASSREGHTEAFF.

The chain carries TRBV7-2 and TRBJ2-1; 11 bases line up with TRBD2. The germline CDR1 and CDR2 sequences are SGHTA and FQGNSA. CDR3 length: 16 amino acids. The V segment lost 5 bases and the J segment 4 bases; nucleotides outside the gene matches: 7. The CDR3: CASSGRPSGGYNEQFF. CDR3 bases: TGTGCCAGCAGCGGGCGCCCTAGCGGGGGGTACAATGAGCAGTTCTTC.

In its sample, this clone was seen a few times. The rearrangement links TRBV6-4 to TRBJ2-3; the match to TRBD2 covers 8 bases. This CDR3 has 16 residues. In germline, CDR1 is MRHNA, CDR2 SNTAGT. V dropped 0 bases and J dropped 2; count of bases not matched to a gene: 4. CDR3 bases: TGTGCCAGCAGTGACTCAACTAGCGGATTCACAGATACGCAGTATTTT. This codes for CASSDSTSGFTDTQYF.

The genes are TRBV19 and TRBJ2-3; 14 positions match TRBD2. The J segment lost 5 bases and the V segment lost 6 bases, leaving 7 bases of the junction unmatched. Per the germline V gene, CDR1 is LNHDA and CDR2 is SQIVND (reference sequence). The CDR3 consists of 16 residues. The CDR3 nucleotides are TGTGCCAGTAGGCGAGAGACTAGCGGGAGGGGAGATACGCAGTATTTT. It codes for CASRRETSGRGDTQYF.

Turning to this clone: One end of the junction fails to match germline, which may point to a read error. J is TRBJ2-1 and V is TRBV7-7, with 7 bases that match TRBD2. The CDR3 runs 16 residues. Germline lookup yields CDR1 SSHAT and CDR2 FNYEAQ (reference sequence). The CDR3 is CASSSPGTILYNEQFF. The DNA of the CDR3 is TGTGCTAGCAGCTCTCCCGGGACTATACTCTACAATGAGCAGTTCTTC.

The chain is built from TRBV30 and TRBJ2-3; no clear D. This CDR3 has 12 amino acids. V lost 4 bases and J 0 bases, leaving 5 bases between the germline ends. The germline V gene encodes CDR1 GTSNPN and CDR2 SVGIG (reference sequence). The CDR3 bases are TGTGCCTGGACCATCAGCACAGATACGCAGTATTTT. Translation gives CAWTISTDTQYF. The variable domain in full, completed from reference TRBV30 and TRBJ2-3, reads SQTIHQWPATLVQPVGSPLSLECTVEGTSNPNLYWYRQAAGRGLQLLFYSVGIGQISSEVPQNLSASRPQDRQFILSSKKLLLSDSGFYLCAWTISTDTQYFGPGTRLTVL.

The genes are TRBV5-8 and TRBJ2-3; TRBD2 matches at 15 bases. Germline V gives CDR1 SGHTS, CDR2 YDEGEE. Trimming took 3 bases from V and 5 from J; bases not matched to a gene: 10. The CDR3 is 18 residues long. DNA of the CDR3: TGTGCCAGCAGCTCCCGGACTAGCGGGAGGGCCTTAGGAGATACGCAGTATTTT. Its translation: CASSSRTSGRALGDTQYF.

This sequence joins TRBV28 and TRBJ1-2; D is unclear. There are 13 residues in the CDR3. Looked up from germline, CDR1 is MDHEN and CDR2 is SYDVKM. The V gene lost 9 bases and the J gene lost 0 bases, with 11 bases spanning the gap. This CDR3 reads CASGVSPNYGYTF. The CDR3 coding sequence is TGTGCCAGTGGAGTAAGTCCTAACTATGGCTACACCTTC.

The rearrangement joins TRBV6-1 to TRBJ2-5; TRBD1 aligns across 9 bases. V was clipped by 2 bases and J by 0 bases; unmatched bases: 16. CDR3 size: 20 residues. The germline CDR1 and CDR2 sequences are MNHNS and SASEGT. This CDR3 reads CASSELWGQGRVGYQETQYF. CDR3 nucleotide sequence: TGTGCCAGCAGTGAATTATGGGGACAGGGTAGGGTTGGGTACCAAGAGACCCAGTACTTC.

The rearrangement uses TRBV10-2 and TRBJ1-1, with a weak D call TRBD1 (6 bases). Germline lookup yields CDR1 WSHSY and CDR2 SAAADI. The CDR3 is 14 amino acids. Trimming took off 4 bases at V and 7 bases at J, with 16 bases between the two ends. The CDR3 spells CASSVYRAGGEAFF. CDR3 coding DNA: TGCGCCAGCAGTGTGTACAGGGCGGGGGGTGAAGCTTTCTTT.

The V call is TRBV5-1, the J call TRBJ2-4, with TRBD1 matching 9 bases. The CDR3 has 16 residues. Germline-derived CDR1 and CDR2 are SGHRS and YFSETQ. V dropped 4 bases and J dropped 3; count of bases not matched to a gene: 8. The CDR3 reads CASSHGDRDDKNIQYF. The CDR3 DNA reads TGCGCCAGCAGCCATGGGGACAGGGATGACAAAAACATTCAGTACTTC.

The chain couples TRBV29-1 to TRBJ2-3, with TRBD2 matching 7 bases. The V gene's germline CDR1 is SQVTM and CDR2 ANQGSEA. After removal of 2 bases from V and 1 base from J, the junction contained 3 bases not matched to a gene. CDR3 length: 14 amino acids. CDR3 DNA sequence: TGCAGCGTTGAACGGGGGGAGGGCACAGATACGCAGTATTTT. Protein sequence: CSVERGEGTDTQYF.

The chain recombines TRBV19 with TRBJ2-3, with D uncertain. Trimming pared 4 bases from V and 2 bases from J, leaving 7 bases between. Looked up from germline, CDR1 is LNHDA and CDR2 is SQIVND (reference sequence). This CDR3 contains 13 residues. Here the CDR3 reads CASSKDHTDTQYF. CDR3 bases: TGTGCCAGTAGTAAAGATCACACAGATACGCAGTATTTT.

The rearrangement joins TRBV9 to TRBJ1-5; 7 bases are shared with TRBD1. V shed 3 bases, J shed 1 base, and the junction held 4 bases outside the gene matches. Germline CDR1 is SGDLS and CDR2 is YYNGEE. This CDR3 is 15 amino acids long. This CDR3 is CASSATGVSNQPQHF. As DNA, the CDR3 is TGTGCCAGCAGCGCTACAGGGGTGAGCAATCAGCCCCAGCATTTT.

The V call is TRBV28, the J call TRBJ1-2; D not resolved. CDR3 length: 13 residues. The V gene lost 2 bases and the J gene lost 4 bases, with 8 bases spanning the gap. CDR1 and CDR2 (germline): MDHEN, SYDVKM. The chain's CDR3 is CASSLTGLYGYTF. The DNA for the CDR3 is TGTGCCAGCAGTTTAACTGGGCTCTATGGCTACACCTTC.

The chain couples TRBV6-5 to TRBJ2-3; D not certain. CDR3 length: 11 amino acids. The germline CDR1 and CDR2 sequences are MNHEY and SVGAGI. The germline V and J ends were trimmed by 4 bases and 6 bases, with 5 bases remaining between them. The CDR3 sequence: CASSLADTQYF. Here the CDR3 DNA reads TGTGCCAGCAGTTTGGCCGATACGCAGTATTTT.

This chain links TRBV5-1 with TRBJ2-7, with TRBD2 identical over 11 bases. The germline V gene has CDR1 SGHRS and CDR2 YFSETQ. V shed 6 bases and J 4 bases; nucleotides not matched to a gene: 9. CDR3 length equals 15 residues. The CDR3 protein is CASKVGLAGGYEQYF. The DNA for the CDR3 is TGCGCCAGCAAAGTAGGGCTAGCGGGAGGTTACGAGCAGTACTTC. Looking up the rest from reference TRBV5-1 and TRBJ2-7 gives the full variable domain: KAGVTQTPRYLIKTRGQQVTLSCSPISGHRSVSWYQQTPGQGLQFLFEYFSETQRNKGNFPGRFSGRQFSNSRSEMNVSTLELGDSALYLCASKVGLAGGYEQYFGPGTRLTVT.

The chain employs TRBV6-5 and TRBJ1-6, with TRBD1 identical over 8 bases. The CDR3 runs 14 residues. J lost 12 bases, V lost 2 bases, and 6 bases had no gene match. The germline V gene encodes CDR1 MNHEY and CDR2 SVGAGI. CDR3 DNA sequence: TGTGCCAGCAGTTACGGACAGGGTGGGGGACCCCTCCACTTT. It translates to CASSYGQGGGPLHF.

The rearrangement joins TRBV6-1 to TRBJ1-2, with unresolved D. The CDR3 is 15 amino acids. The germline gives CDR1 MNHNS, CDR2 SASEGT. The V end was cut by 6 bases, the J end by 1 base, with 15 bases between. The CDR3 sequence is CASSASRGLNYGYTF. The CDR3 DNA follows: TGTGCCAGCAGCGCTTCGCGCGGTCTTAACTATGGCTACACCTTC.

V and J are TRBV28 and TRBJ2-5; 7 nucleotides line up with TRBD1. Matching the DNA end better, TRBJ2-7 makes the J call doubtful. Germline V lookup: CDR1 MDHEN, CDR2 SYDVKM. The CDR3 extends over 16 amino acids. CDR3 sequence reads: CASSSTGTVGTYEQYF. The CDR3 DNA follows: TGTGCCAGCAGCTCAACCGGGACAGTGGGGACCTACGAGCAGTACTTC.

V gene TRBV6-1 combines with J gene TRBJ1-2; D perhaps matches TRBD1 (6 bases). This CDR3 contains 13 residues. Between the trimmed V and J ends, which lost 4 bases and 3 bases, there was a span of 9 bases. Germline loops: CDR1 MNHNS, CDR2 SASEGT. The DNA for the CDR3 is TGTGCCAGCAGTGTCTGGACAGACTATGGCTACACCTTC. Translated, it gives CASSVWTDYGYTF.

The chain uses TRBV5-1 and TRBJ2-3, with D perhaps matching TRBD1 (5 bases). Germline V CDR1 and CDR2: SGHRS, YFSETQ. V lost 0 bases to trimming and J lost 4 bases, with 6 bases between them. CDR3 length: 13 residues. The CDR3 protein is CASSLGGPDTQYF. The CDR3 DNA sequence: TGCGCCAGCAGCTTGGGGGGCCCAGATACGCAGTATTTT.

The gene calls are TRBV29-1 and TRBJ2-5, with 8 bases matching TRBD2. The CDR3 consists of 13 residues. The junction had 6 bases not matched to a gene; V was cut back by 4 bases and J by 5 bases. Germline assignment: CDR1 SQVTM and CDR2 ANQGSEA. CDR3 in DNA: TGCAGCGTTGGGTTAGCGGGGTGGGAGACCCAGTACTTC. Protein: CSVGLAGWETQYF.

This clone was picked up a small number of times. The rearrangement links TRBV11-2 to TRBJ2-2, with 10 bases matching TRBD2. This CDR3 comprises 18 residues. Germline V CDR1 and CDR2: SGHAT, FQNNGV. J gave up 3 bases and V 8 bases, and 15 bases lay outside the gene matches. CDR3 region: CASVLGLAGAVDTGELFF. CDR3 coding DNA: TGTGCCAGCGTCTTAGGGCTAGCGGGAGCAGTGGACACCGGGGAGCTGTTTTTT.

V and J are TRBV29-1 and TRBJ1-1, with D tentatively TRBD1 (5 bases). The CDR3 is made up of 14 amino acids. CDR1 is SQVTM and CDR2 is ANQGSEA in the germline V gene. V was pared by 6 bases and J by 3 bases, with 17 bases between. The CDR3 loop reads CSVLVRGVDTEAFF. Written as DNA, the CDR3 is TGCAGCGTCTTGGTCCGGGGGGTGGACACTGAAGCTTTCTTT. Full variable domain (remainder filled in from reference TRBV29-1 and TRBJ1-1): SAVISQKPSRDICQRGTSLTIQCQVDSQVTMMFWYRQQPGQSLTLIATANQGSEATYESGFVIDKFPISRPNLTFSTLTVSNMSPEDSSIYLCSVLVRGVDTEAFFGQGTRLTVV.

The chain combines TRBV6-1 with TRBJ2-5; 15 bases align to TRBD2. The germline gives CDR1 MNHNS, CDR2 SASEGT. The CDR3 spans 14 residues. V lost 5 bases, J lost 9 bases, and 4 bases stayed unmatched. Here the CDR3 reads CASSPGLAGGAQYF. Here the CDR3 DNA reads TGTGCCAGCAGTCCAGGACTAGCGGGGGGGGCCCAGTACTTC.